This T cell receptor beta chain was captured in a study of OX40 agonist ivuxolimab in advanced cancers. Study overall: Patients enrolled in dose escalation were diagnosed with hepatocellular carcinoma, melanoma, renal cell or head and neck cancer.

Drawing of blood for sampling happened at baseline, at cycle 4 day 1, and at cycle 7 day 1. The CDR3 is 14 amino acids. The V gene lost 4 bases and the J gene lost 0 bases, with 10 bases spanning the gap. Germline V gene data show CDR1 as MNHNS and CDR2 as SASEGT. The table came from immunoSEQ multiplex PCR; TCRdb's copy has only in-frame clones and leaves some out. The sample includes 65,000 to 80,000 clones, around 86% seen only once; the top ten take roughly 0.26%. This clone has a single count. This chain joins TRBV6-1 and TRBJ2-7; D is uncertain. Sequenced here: CD4+ or CD8+ T cells sorted from blood, sampled in a trial of the OX40 agonist ivuxolimab. This clonotype was obtained from an adult with an advanced solid tumor such as melanoma, head and neck, liver or kidney cancer. The CDR3 protein is CASSAEIISYEQYF. Written as DNA, the CDR3 is TGTGCCAGCAGTGCAGAGATAATCTCCTACGAGCAGTACTTC.